The sequence of this T cell receptor (beta chain) was determined in a study of tumor-infiltrating lymphocytes in primary liver carcinoma. A constant-region primer primed TCR beta cDNA synthesis from 400 to 600 ng of total RNA. ARM-PCR was slightly modified, and three nested multiplex PCR rounds with it gave rise to the TCR beta libraries. Primers for the first two PCR rounds were TRBV1-TRBV30 forward primers and a C-beta reverse primer (approximately 9 cycles per round). Using its own MiXCR run on the multiplex PCR reads, TCRdb lists one record per CDR3 protein. The sample lists 95,000 to 150,000 distinct CDR3 sequences; 50% to 80% were seen once. This clonotype was counted at least ten times. The V end was cut by 2 bases, the J end by 2 bases, with 8 bases between. The germline CDR1 and CDR2 sequences are MNHNS and SASEGT. CDR3 length: 14 amino acids. Co-extracting RNA and DNA was done with about 17-31 mg of unsorted bulk tissue as input. Chronic HBV infection was present, with no prior treatment.

This rearrangement joins TRBV6-1 to TRBJ2-3; D is possibly TRBD2 (5 bases). The material sequenced was liver tumor tissue from sampling region 3. Subset in this sample: tumor region T3, left-lateral pole. The receptor was isolated from a woman aged 60-75 years with primary liver carcinoma and hepatitis B virus infection. Here the CDR3 DNA reads TGTGCCAGCAGTGAATCGAGGGTCACAGATACGCAGTATTTT. This codes for CASSESRVTDTQYF.